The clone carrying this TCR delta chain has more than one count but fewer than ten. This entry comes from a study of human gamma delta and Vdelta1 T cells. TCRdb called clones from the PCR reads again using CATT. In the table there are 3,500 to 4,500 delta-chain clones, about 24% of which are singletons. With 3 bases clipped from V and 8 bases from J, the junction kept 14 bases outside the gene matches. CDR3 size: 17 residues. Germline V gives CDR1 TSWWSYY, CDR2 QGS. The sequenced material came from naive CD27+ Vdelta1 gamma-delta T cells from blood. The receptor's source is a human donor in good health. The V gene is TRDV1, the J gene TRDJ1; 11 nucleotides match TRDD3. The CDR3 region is CALGEPFLLGDIPKLIF. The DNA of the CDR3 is TGTGCTCTTGGGGAGCCCTTCCTACTGGGGGATATCCCAAAACTCATCTTT.